What follows is one T cell receptor (beta chain) and its context. It lacks a known antigen. No per-base quality is available; no much larger clone lies one base away. TCRbeta CDR3 regions were amplified from genomic DNA using the immunoSEQ Assay, a bias-controlled multiplex PCR. The authors processed their data as follows. The number of nucleated cells in each sample was estimated by amplification of reference gene primers within the assay. Sequence reads were collapsed and filtered to measure the absolute abundance of every unique TCRbeta CDR3 rearrangement. Productive Simpson clonality was computed per sample as the square root of Simpson's diversity index over productive rearrangements. The source is immuneACCESS, and TCRdb retained only in-frame sequences with V and J called. Part of the clones is not carried over; for the studies checked, unresolved V genes explain less than half of this, and the remainder is unexplained. V and J calls and clone size are those listed in that table; D and trimming were worked out from the DNA. The sample table shows approximately 160,000 clones, and more than 70% are seen once. In total, the top ten clones hold 13% to 15% of the sample.

Each collaborating institution followed its own protocols to collect whole blood in K2EDTA tubes. Collaborator samples were shipped for TCRbeta analysis as frozen whole blood, isolated PBMCs, or DNA extracted from either sample type. The data derive from a study of blood T cell repertoires in COVID-19 (dated by TCRdb to about 2020). Concerning the study at large: The collaborator samples originated in the United States, Italy and Spain and spanned the acute and convalescent phases of COVID-19. Deeply sampled blood TCRbeta repertoires from subjects exposed to, actively infected with, or recovered from COVID-19 were included in the dataset. Where HLA class I and class II types were available, the types were taken from metadata supplied by the sample provider, not from assay-based typing. The material from the prospective study consisted of cDNA or gDNA derived from T cells, B-cell-depleted T cells, or PBMCs. A freely available public database, intended as a resource for researchers studying the immune response to SARS-CoV-2, is where the repertoires were released. The samples were drawn from the first 160 participants of the ongoing ImmuneRACE study and from about 1,200 subjects provided by 6 global collaborators. The sample metadata nearly always contained a de-identified subject ID, COVID-19 status, age in years and sex. Paper-wide results and their limitations: Clinical and demographic metadata were provided uncurated, with the amount varying by source and participant.

This TCR was recovered from a man between 18 and 29 years old with active or convalescent COVID-19. The sequencing sample was made of peripheral blood.

The sequenced DNA is TGTGCCAGCAGCCGTAGACCGGGACAGGATACCTACGAGCAGTACTTC. Its protein product is CASSRRPGQDTYEQYF. In this chain, TRBV7-6 is recombined with TRBJ2-7, and 8 bases in between align with TRBD1. Unmatched junction bases come to 11, with V trimmed by 5 bases and J by 2 bases. Measured from the cysteine to the phenylalanine, the CDR3 is 16 residues long. Only the CDR3 portion is preserved as DNA: 48 bases, with reading frame beginning at the first base. CDR1 and CDR2 are drawn from the germline V gene: SGHVS, FNYEAQ.